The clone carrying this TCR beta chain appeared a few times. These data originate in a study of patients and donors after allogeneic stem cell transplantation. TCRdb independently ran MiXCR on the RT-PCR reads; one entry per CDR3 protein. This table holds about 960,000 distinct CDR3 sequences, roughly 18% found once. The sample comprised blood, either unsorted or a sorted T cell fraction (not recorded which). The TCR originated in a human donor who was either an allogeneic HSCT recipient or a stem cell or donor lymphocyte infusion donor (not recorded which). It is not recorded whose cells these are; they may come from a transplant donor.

The CDR3 loop is CSAQQGNYGYTF. As DNA, the CDR3 is TGCAGCGCACAACAGGGGAACTATGGCTACACCTTC. This sequence joins TRBV29-1 and TRBJ1-2, with 7 bases matching TRBD1. The CDR3 is 12 amino acids. CDR1 is SQVTM and CDR2 is ANQGSEA in the germline V gene. The V and J ends lost 7 bases and 2 bases, in that order; junction bases with no gene match: 4.